This T cell receptor (beta chain) was captured by sequencing in a study of shared clonotypes between healthy human individuals (TCRdb year 2020). Notes on the research overall: The cohort included a few men and a couple of women between 18 and 49 years of age. For each donor, three plates each were used for CD4 naive and CD4 memory, two plates were used for CD8 naive, and one plate was used for CD8 memory. To increase sequencing depth and limit assay-specific biases, TCR repertoire library preparation and sequencing were carried out by different laboratories using diverse techniques. Each donor's leukapheresis produced roughly between roughly 0.85 and 9 billion PBMCs. To estimate repertoire size and how much clonotypes are shared between individuals, the study performed deep sequencing of blood TCR repertoires from roughly five healthy adults. The paper's findings and limits, for the study overall: Across a handful of donors, about 5% of naive CD4, roughly 3.4% of naive CD8, around 2.1% of memory CD4, and about 0.44% of memory CD8 clonotypes were shared. Sampling was restricted to blood, and TCR repertoires in tissue are likely to differ from TCR repertoires in blood. Compared with non-shared clonotypes, clonotypes shared by all four sorted-subset donors had higher generation probabilities. Rarefaction of sorted-subset datasets indicated incomplete sequencing despite the large sequencing depth. Based on pairwise subsampling, the degree of clonotype sharing among donors was expected to be affected by sequencing depth. Naive subsets generally had larger estimated clonotype richness than memory subsets did. The small number of donors limited the genetic and exposure-history diversity represented.

TCR CDR3 regions were amplified from genomic DNA by multiplex PCR using the deep immunoSEQ assay. For each cell subset, the extracted genomic DNA was distributed evenly across all wells of several immunoSEQ 96-well plates, and each plate served as one replicate. For sorted subsets, around 0.2 ug of genomic DNA, equivalent to around 29,000 T cell genomes, went into each replicate PCR. Purified libraries were quantified with a Qubit 3.0 fluorometer, sized on a Bioanalyzer 2100, and re-quantified with the KAPA Library Quantification kit. Each immunoSEQ 96-well plate was sequenced on its own single-read 150-cycle Illumina NextSeq 550 flow cell. In the original analysis: Because only junctional sequences without quality scores were contained in the immunoSEQ output, filtering matching that applied to full-length reads could not be performed. Sequences were annotated with PyIR, a Python wrapper for IgBLAST v1.9, using IMGT germline references to assign V/J genes and CDR3. Reads were removed for weak V/J assignments (E-value above 1e-6), missing CDR3, stop codons, out-of-frame junctions, or ambiguous translated residues. V3J clonotypes were defined as sequences sharing an identical inferred V gene, J gene, and CDR3 amino acid sequence. The percentage overlap between two repertoires was calculated by dividing the number of shared unique clonotypes by the size of the smaller repertoire. Repertoire richness was assessed with RTK rarefaction, the Chao1 estimator, and Recon v2.1 estimates of unobserved clonotypes. Generation probabilities were computed with OLGA for all TCRbeta clonotypes obtained by the gDNA method from a few donors. Here the immuneACCESS table is served through TCRdb, limited to in-frame sequences with V and J called. Missing clones are a known gap in these copies; in checked studies unresolved V genes cover under half, and the rest lacks a known reason. That table furnishes V, J and clone size, whereas the DNA furnished D and trimming. The sample table contains about 510,000 clones; only one count was recorded for about 96% of them. The ten largest clones capture 0.06% of the sample.

In regard to this clone: Which antigen it targets is not known. No per-base quality is available; no much larger clone lies one base away.

Trimming at the junction amounts to 1 base on V and 2 bases on J, and the germline ends lie 8 bases apart. Looking up the germline V gene yields CDR1 MGHRA and CDR2 YSYEKL. The CDR3 runs 14 residues from the cysteine to the phenylalanine. Only the CDR3 region is kept as DNA, spanning 42 bases read in frame from base 1. Donors were healthy HIV-negative adults with no recently reported acute infections or vaccinations. Every donor was a Caucasian adult living in Nashville, Tennessee, USA. Magnetic negative selection was used to enrich CD4+ T cells, after which naive cells were positively selected on CD45RA and the negative fraction became the memory subset. Blood was collected by leukapheresis, and PBMCs were isolated by Ficoll-Histopaque density gradient centrifugation and then cryopreserved in liquid nitrogen vapor phase. Purity and quantity of every magnetically sorted T cell population were checked by analytical flow cytometry. Genomic DNA was isolated from each sorted fraction and quantified by UV absorbance on a Nanodrop 2000c.

Sequenced sample: naive CD4+ T cells sorted from blood. What the cell subset or site label conveys for this sample: CD45RA+ positively selected. The chain is assembled from TRBV4-1 and TRBJ1-2; the D gene cannot be named for sure. This receptor was obtained from a woman aged 30 to 39 in good health. In nucleotide form, the sequence is TGCGCCAGCAGCCAAGTGACCCCGAACTATGGCTACACCTTC. Its translation reads: CASSQVTPNYGYTF.